Each of the 32 T cell receptor beta chains below was sequenced from the same sample in a study of regulatory T cells in long-lasting Graves disease. Arm-PCR of CDR3 regions with iRepertoire HTBI primers generated TCR beta libraries. TCRdb processed the multiplex PCR reads anew with MiXCR; each CDR3 protein has one entry. The sample includes roughly 530,000 distinct CDR3 sequences, about 16% seen only once; the top ten take 20% to 25%. This sample's time point: newly diagnosed GD, antithyroid drugs for less than 3 months. RNA extracted from PBMCs served as the sequencing template. A further study also used this sample, focusing on T cells in Graves' hyperthyroidism and ophthalmopathy.

The specimen was peripheral blood mononuclear cells (PBMCs), collected at new diagnosis, from a patient treated with antithyroid drugs. These receptors all stem from a middle-aged woman with Graves disease.

The sample holds many counts of this clonotype. This sequence joins TRBV15 and TRBJ1-4; the D is unclear. Trimming removed 0 bases at V and 0 bases at J, with 5 bases between. This CDR3 has 15 residues. The germline V gene encodes CDR1 LNHNV and CDR2 YYDKDF (reference sequence). The CDR3 reads CATSRDGATNEKLFF. As DNA, the CDR3 is TGTGCCACCAGCAGAGATGGTGCAACTAATGAAAAACTGTTTTTT.

This clonotype was recorded many times. The chain couples TRBV20-1 to TRBJ2-4, with 9 bases that match TRBD2. The V and J ends lost 0 bases and 5 bases, in that order; junction bases with no gene match: 8. Germline V gives CDR1 DFQATT, CDR2 SNEGSKA (reference sequence). This CDR3 is 16 amino acids long. CDR3 nucleotide sequence: TGCAGTGCTAGAGAGGGGCTCTCTAGCGGGGAAAACATTCAGTACTTC. This sequence encodes CSAREGLSSGENIQYF.

The CDR3 here is CSVADGYEQYF. The CDR3 DNA follows: TGCAGCGTTGCGGACGGTTACGAGCAGTACTTC. The chain employs TRBV29-1 and TRBJ2-7; D uncertain. Germline CDR1 is SQVTM and CDR2 is ANQGSEA. The V end lost 4 bases, the J end lost 4 bases, and 8 bases lay between the germline ends. CDR3 length equals 11 residues.

This clonotype was found many times. The J gene is TRBJ1-6, the V gene TRBV18; maybe TRBD1 (6 bases). V lost 8 bases, J lost 0 bases, and 14 bases lay in between. The CDR3 sequence is 16 residues long. Germline values: CDR1 KGHSH, CDR2 LQKENI. CDR3 in DNA: TGTGCCAGCAGCCGGGACACTAGCTCCTATAATTCACCCCTCCACTTT. It codes for CASSRDTSSYNSPLHF.

The rearrangement links TRBV6-1 to TRBJ2-7; D gene ambiguous. Germline V lookup: CDR1 MNHNS, CDR2 SASEGT. With 5 bases removed from V and 0 bases from J, the gap between germline ends came to 8 bases. The CDR3 runs to 13 residues. The CDR3 sequence: CASSTFFSYEQYF. The CDR3, as DNA: TGTGCCAGCAGTACGTTTTTCTCCTACGAGCAGTACTTC.

V usage is TRBV27 and J usage is TRBJ1-4; D remains unclear. Germline V CDR1 and CDR2: MNHEY, SMNVEV (reference sequence). The CDR3 has 13 amino acids. V lost 6 bases, J lost 3 bases, and 8 bases lay in between. The CDR3 here is CASREWANEKLFF. Here the CDR3 DNA reads TGTGCCAGCAGGGAATGGGCTAATGAAAAACTGTTTTTT.

The chain couples TRBV27 to TRBJ1-5; 9 nucleotides line up with TRBD1. Trimming removed 5 bases from V and 0 bases from J; junction bases left unmatched: 5. The CDR3 totals 16 residues. From germline, CDR1 is MNHEY and CDR2 SMNVEV (reference sequence). Here the CDR3 DNA reads TGTGCCAGCAGTCCACAGGGGGCGGGTAGCAATCAGCCCCAGCATTTT. Protein: CASSPQGAGSNQPQHF.

At least ten counts were recorded for this clonotype. This rearrangement joins TRBV3-1 to TRBJ1-2; no definite D call. Germline V gives CDR1 LGHDT, CDR2 YNNKEL (reference sequence). The CDR3 runs 12 residues. V gave up 5 bases and J gave up 5 bases, with 9 bases separating them. CDR3 in amino acids: CASSGARYGYTF. For the CDR3, the DNA is TGTGCCAGCAGCGGAGCCCGGTATGGCTACACCTTC.

This chain joins TRBV6-1 and TRBJ1-2; D possibly corresponds to TRBD1 (5 bases). Trimming left V 0 bases short and J 4 bases short, with 12 bases between. This CDR3 is built from 15 residues. Germline V CDR1 and CDR2: MNHNS, SASEGT. The CDR3 DNA reads TGTGCCAGCAGTGAAGCGCGACAGTCAGGCTATGGCTACACCTTC. As protein: CASSEARQSGYGYTF.

This clonotype has a handful of counts. No conserved phenylalanine or tryptophan ends this CDR3, so it is likely a read error. The limits of the CDR3 on the DNA are not certain, so only TCRdb's listed CDR3 is given. The chain uses TRBV30 and TRBJ1-1; the D call of TRBD1 is as the table states it, not checked on the DNA. Counting both end residues, the CDR3 totals 13 amino acids. Germline V gives CDR1 GTSNPN, CDR2 SVGIG (reference sequence). CDR3 residues: CAWTPGDRGPPRV.

The V call is TRBV25-1, the J call TRBJ1-2; no reliable D call. With 1 base removed from V and 7 bases from J, the gap between germline ends came to 16 bases. The CDR3 is made up of 15 amino acids. The germline V gene has CDR1 MGHDK and CDR2 SYGVNS. The CDR3 loop reads CASSESQAPWRGYTF. In nucleotides, the CDR3 is TGTGCCAGCAGTGAATCCCAGGCCCCATGGCGTGGCTACACCTTC.

This clonotype was detected ten times or more. The J gene is TRBJ1-1, the V gene TRBV5-1; no firm D call. Trimming removed 2 bases at V and 4 bases at J, with 12 bases between. The germline CDR1 and CDR2 sequences are SGHRS and YFSETQ. CDR3 length: 14 residues. CDR3 nucleotide sequence: TGCGCCAGCAGCTTTACCGGGGTACGCACTGAAGCTTTCTTT. Encoded protein: CASSFTGVRTEAFF.

This clonotype has at least ten counts. The rearrangement links TRBV6-1 to TRBJ1-1; possibly TRBD1 for D (6 bases). Looked up from germline, CDR1 is MNHNS and CDR2 is SASEGT. This CDR3 has 14 residues. V was pared by 3 bases and J by 10 bases, with 18 bases between. CDR3 DNA: TGTGCCAGCAGTGAGGGGGGGCCTCCAGCTTCAGCTTTCTTT. This translates into CASSEGGPPASAFF.

There are many counts of this clonotype. The rearrangement joins TRBV3-1 to TRBJ1-1, with TRBD1 matching 7 bases. Looked up from germline, CDR1 is LGHDT and CDR2 is YNNKEL (reference sequence). V trimming: 4 bases; J trimming: 10 bases; junction bases outside the gene matches: 12. The CDR3 is 14 residues long. In DNA, the CDR3 is TGTGCCAGCAGCCCAAAATCCACAGGGGCGCGAGCTTTCTTT. Its protein is CASSPKSTGARAFF. Looking up the rest from reference TRBV3-1 and TRBJ1-1 gives the full variable domain: DTAVSQTPKYLVTQMGNDKSIKCEQNLGHDTMYWYKQDSKKFLKIMFSYNNKELIINETVPNRFSPKSPDKAHLNLHINSLELGDSAVYFCASSPKSTGARAFFGQGTRLTVV.

This chain joins TRBV20-1 and TRBJ2-2; 8 nucleotides align to TRBD1. Germline assignment: CDR1 DFQATT and CDR2 SNEGSKA (reference sequence). Trimming took 4 bases from V and 8 from J; bases not matched to a gene: 3. The CDR3 runs to 12 residues. The CDR3 nucleotides read TGCAGTGCTAACCAGGGGGCTGGGGAGCTGTTTTTT. Its protein is CSANQGAGELFF.

This clonotype was seen repeatedly, ten times or more. This chain links TRBV11-2 with TRBJ2-3; D is uncertain. Deletions cut 3 bases from V and 6 bases from J, with 7 bases between. This CDR3 is 12 amino acids long. Germline V gene lookup returns CDR1 SGHAT and CDR2 FQNNGV. The CDR3 coding sequence is TGTGCCAGCAGCTTCCACGGTGATACGCAGTATTTT. Translating gives CASSFHGDTQYF.

The gene calls are TRBV10-3 and TRBJ1-1; 9 nucleotides agree with TRBD1. Germline values: CDR1 ENHRY, CDR2 SYGVKD. The trim removed 7 bases at V and 6 bases at J, leaving 15 bases unmatched. The CDR3 spans 16 residues. CDR3 loop: CAINSERDRAGAEAFF. The DNA for the CDR3 is TGTGCCATCAACTCGGAAAGGGACAGGGCTGGGGCTGAAGCTTTCTTT.

The genes are TRBV19 and TRBJ2-3; no reliable D call. The germline V gene has CDR1 LNHDA and CDR2 SQIVND (reference sequence). This CDR3 region has 16 residues. Trimming shortened V by 4 bases and J by 0 bases, and 14 bases separated the two germline ends. The CDR3 nucleotides are TGTGCCAGTAGTAAACCGGGTCAGGATAGCACAGATACGCAGTATTTT. Its protein is CASSKPGQDSTDTQYF.

This clonotype showed up many times. The chain couples TRBV2 to TRBJ2-1; TRBD1 aligns across 7 bases. CDR3 length: 13 residues. Unmatched junction bases numbered 5, after V lost 6 bases and J lost 6 bases. Germline loops: CDR1 SNHLY, CDR2 FYNNEI. CDR3 sequence (DNA): TGTGCCAGCAGCGGGACAGTTCGCAATGAGCAGTTCTTC. This translates into CASSGTVRNEQFF.

The V gene is TRBV7-9, the J gene TRBJ1-1; D is unresolved. Trimming removed 2 bases from V and 3 bases from J, with 13 bases in between. Germline V gene data show CDR1 as SEHNR and CDR2 as FQNEAQ (reference sequence). The CDR3 is made up of 15 amino acids. The CDR3 DNA reads as TGTGCCAGCAGCTTAACAGAGACGGCGGACACTGAAGCTTTCTTT. Translation: CASSLTETADTEAFF.

This clonotype was observed many times. The genes are TRBV20-1 and TRBJ2-3; TRBD2 might be the D (5 bases). Trimming left V 6 bases short and J 5 bases short, with 6 bases between. This CDR3 comprises 10 residues. Germline V lookup: CDR1 DFQATT, CDR2 SNEGSKA (reference sequence). CDR3 bases: TGCAGTGCCCGGGAAGATACGCAGTATTTT. As protein: CSAREDTQYF.

The J gene is TRBJ2-2, the V gene TRBV2, with no clear D. The CDR3 loop spans 11 amino acids. V was trimmed by 4 bases and J by 7 bases, leaving 4 bases between them. Germline values: CDR1 SNHLY, CDR2 FYNNEI. This CDR3 reads CASSVYGELFF. CDR3 sequence (DNA): TGTGCCAGCAGTGTTTACGGGGAGCTGTTTTTT. The whole variable domain, filled in from reference TRBV2 and TRBJ2-2, reads EPEVTQTPSHQVTQMGQEVILRCVPISNHLYFYWYRQILGQKVEFLVSFYNNEISEKSEIFDDQFSVERPDGSNFTLKIRSTKLEDSAMYFCASSVYGELFFGEGSRLTVL.

This clonotype was counted only a few times. The gene calls are TRBV7-2 and TRBJ2-1; no definite D call. CDR3 length equals 14 residues. V lost 5 bases and J 5 bases, leaving 13 bases between the germline ends. CDR1 and CDR2 (germline): SGHTA, FQGNSA. DNA of the CDR3: TGTGCCAGCAGCCAGGTGGGCGCGGACAATGAGCAGTTCTTC. This sequence encodes CASSQVGADNEQFF.

The J gene is TRBJ1-2, the V gene TRBV7-9; D gene unclear. V was trimmed by 4 bases and J by 1 base, leaving 10 bases between them. There are 14 residues in the CDR3. Germline CDR1 is SEHNR and CDR2 is FQNEAQ (reference sequence). The CDR3 nucleotides read TGTGCCAGCAGCTCTGACGCCAATAACTATGGCTACACCTTC. It translates to CASSSDANNYGYTF.

The rearrangement joins TRBV4-1 to TRBJ1-2; 8 positions agree with TRBD1. CDR3 length: 16 amino acids. V shed 0 bases and J 2 bases; nucleotides not matched to a gene: 5. CDR1 is MGHRA and CDR2 is YSYEKL in the germline V gene. The CDR3 nucleotides read TGCGCCAGCAGCCAAGATGGACAGGGACGAAACTATGGCTACACCTTC. This gives the protein CASSQDGQGRNYGYTF.

This clonotype was picked up a small number of times. The chain links TRBV20-1 to TRBJ2-5; D might be TRBD2 (6 bases). The CDR3 sequence is 13 residues long. Trimming removed 4 bases from V and 0 bases from J, with 9 bases in between. The germline V gene has CDR1 DFQATT and CDR2 SNEGSKA (reference sequence). The CDR3 sequence is CSAKGLYQETQYF. CDR3 coding DNA: TGCAGTGCTAAGGGACTGTACCAAGAGACCCAGTACTTC.

The J gene is TRBJ2-3, the V gene TRBV19, with D tentatively TRBD2 (5 bases). Trimming stripped 5 bases from V and 4 bases from J, with 13 bases between. CDR3 length equals 14 residues. Germline CDR1 is LNHDA and CDR2 is SQIVND (reference sequence). CDR3 loop: CASSARRLPDTQYF. As DNA, the CDR3 is TGTGCCAGTAGTGCTCGGAGGCTTCCAGATACGCAGTATTTT. Full variable domain (missing parts from reference TRBV19 and TRBJ2-3): DGGITQSPKYLFRKEGQNVTLSCEQNLNHDAMYWYRQDPGQGLRLIYYSQIVNDFQKGDIAEGYSVSREKKESFPLTVTSAQKNPTAFYLCASSARRLPDTQYFGPGTRLTVL.

This clonotype was counted a few times. The chain employs TRBV20-1 and TRBJ2-5; D is unresolved. The germline V gene encodes CDR1 DFQATT and CDR2 SNEGSKA (reference sequence). The CDR3 is made up of 12 amino acids. CDR3 region: CSVVSLAETQYF. The CDR3 region has the DNA TGCAGCGTTGTCAGCCTGGCAGAGACCCAGTACTTC.

This clonotype was picked up many times. This chain connects TRBV10-3 to TRBJ2-2, with 7 nucleotides matching TRBD1. Looked up from germline, CDR1 is ENHRY and CDR2 is SYGVKD. CDR3 length: 14 amino acids. With V trimmed by 4 bases and J by 1 base, 0 bases remained unmatched. In DNA form, the CDR3 reads TGTGCCATCAGTGGACAGGGGAACACCGGGGAGCTGTTTTTT. Residues: CAISGQGNTGELFF.

This clonotype was counted ten times or more. The chain has TRBV7-6 and TRBJ1-1; weak D call: TRBD1 (5 bases). The V gene lost 1 base and the J gene lost 1 base, with 13 bases spanning the gap. The length of the CDR3 is 16 residues. Germline loops: CDR1 SGHVS, CDR2 FNYEAQ. Written as DNA, the CDR3 is TGTGCCAGCAGCTTAGGCGCGGCAGGGCCGAACACTGAAGCTTTCTTT. Translation: CASSLGAAGPNTEAFF.

This clonotype was detected many times. The chain combines TRBV5-1 with TRBJ2-1; 7 bases align to TRBD1. With V trimmed by 3 bases and J by 3 bases, 9 bases remained unmatched. This CDR3 has 16 residues. Germline V lookup: CDR1 SGHRS, CDR2 YFSETQ. The CDR3 DNA reads TGCGCCAGCAGCTCCCGAGGGGACAGCTACTACAATGAGCAGTTCTTC. It yields the protein CASSSRGDSYYNEQFF.

This clonotype was detected ten times or more. The rearrangement uses TRBV5-1 and TRBJ2-7; a weak D match, TRBD2 (5 bases). V shed 6 bases and J shed 3 bases, with 16 bases lying between them. This CDR3 is built from 14 residues. Germline values: CDR1 SGHRS, CDR2 YFSETQ. CDR3 DNA sequence: TGCGCCAGCACTGAGGGCGGTCTTCACTACGAGCAGTACTTC. This translates into CASTEGGLHYEQYF.